Listed here are 21 T cell receptor beta chains from one sample, sequenced in a study. TCRdb used MiXCR to reprocess the RT-PCR reads, holding one entry per CDR3 protein. This table holds hundreds of thousands of distinct CDR3 sequences, approximately 14% found once. The sequencing sample was made of memory CD4+ T cells from blood. These receptors were taken from a female donor in good health, serving as a healthy control.

There are a few counts of this clonotype. J is TRBJ2-6 and V is TRBV2, with TRBD1 identical over 7 bases. V lost 6 bases, J lost 0 bases, and 11 bases stayed unmatched. This CDR3 is built from 18 residues. Germline loops: CDR1 SNHLY, CDR2 FYNNEI. As DNA, the CDR3 is TGTGCCAGCAGAGCCGGGACAGCCAGACTCTCTGGGGCCAACGTCCTGACTTTC. Encoded protein: CASRAGTARLSGANVLTF.

This clonotype was observed a handful of times. The chain links TRBV3-1 to TRBJ1-2; tentative D call: TRBD1 (6 bases). The germline CDR1 and CDR2 sequences are LGHDT and YNNKEL (reference sequence). The CDR3 is 15 residues long. Trimming stripped 0 bases from V and 4 bases from J, with 12 bases between. CDR3 sequence (DNA): TGTGCCAGCAGCCAAGATAGGGTACAGGGCTATGGCTACACCTTC. Translated, it gives CASSQDRVQGYGYTF.

This clonotype was seen a handful of times. The genes are TRBV7-2 and TRBJ2-1; the D is unclear. V lost 1 base and J 3 bases, leaving 7 bases between the germline ends. Germline values: CDR1 SGHTA, CDR2 FQGNSA. This CDR3 spans 14 amino acids. CDR3 sequence reads: CASSLGLFYNEQFF. As DNA, the CDR3 is TGTGCCAGCAGCTTAGGTCTGTTCTACAATGAGCAGTTCTTC.

The gene calls are TRBV20-1 and TRBJ1-5, with 9 bases identical to TRBD1. V was pared by 4 bases and J by 2 bases, with 15 bases of the junction left unmatched. The CDR3 is 18 amino acids. Looked up from germline, CDR1 is DFQATT and CDR2 is SNEGSKA (reference sequence). DNA of the CDR3: TGCAGTGCTACAAAGCCCGGGACAGGGTTTGGCGGCAATCAGCCCCAGCATTTT. This translates into CSATKPGTGFGGNQPQHF.

The table lists this clonotype with a few counts. This chain's CDR3 is CSARTGLWETQYF. CDR3 sequence (DNA): TGCAGTGCTAGGACAGGATTGTGGGAGACCCAGTACTTC. The V and J genes are TRBV20-1 and TRBJ2-5, with D possibly TRBD1 on 6 matching bases. This CDR3 is 13 amino acids long. Germline CDR1 reads DFQATT; CDR2 reads SNEGSKA (reference sequence). Trimming stripped 3 bases from V and 5 bases from J, with 13 bases between.

Many counts were recorded for this clonotype. The chain carries TRBV6-2 or TRBV6-3 and TRBJ2-1, with D hard to call. CDR1 is MNHEY and CDR2 is SVGEGT in the germline V gene. The V gene lost 3 bases and the J gene lost 10 bases, with 13 bases spanning the gap. The CDR3 is made up of 13 amino acids. CDR3 loop: CASSYTYSTEQFF. CDR3 nucleotides: TGTGCCAGCAGTTATACTTACTCCACCGAGCAGTTCTTC.

This clonotype was detected many times. The rearrangement uses TRBV5-1 and TRBJ2-7; D gene uncertain. CDR1 and CDR2 from the germline V gene are SGHRS and YFSETQ. The V end was cut by 0 bases, the J end by 3 bases, with 19 bases between. CDR3 length: 17 amino acids. As DNA, the CDR3 is TGCGCCAGCAGCTTGGATCCGGGTTTGGCTATCCGCTACGAGCAGTACTTC. This gives the protein CASSLDPGLAIRYEQYF.

In its sample, this clonotype was seen a few times. The V call is TRBV6-5, the J call TRBJ1-1; unclear D gene. Trimming took off 0 bases at V and 5 bases at J, with 19 bases between the two ends. This CDR3 spans 17 amino acids. Germline CDR1 MNHEY, CDR2 SVGAGI. The CDR3 spells CASSYSRTGSIGTEAFF. The CDR3 bases are TGTGCCAGCAGTTACTCCCGGACGGGAAGTATAGGTACTGAAGCTTTCTTT.

This clonotype was recorded a few times. The chain combines TRBV12-3 or TRBV12-4 with TRBJ2-2, with TRBD1 identical over 7 bases. The CDR3 is 14 amino acids. The ends lost 8 bases at V and 2 bases at J; junction bases unmatched: 5. CDR3 sequence: CASVDRVNTGELFF. CDR3 nucleotides: TGTGCCAGCGTCGACAGGGTAAACACCGGGGAGCTGTTTTTT.

This clonotype came up many times. V gene TRBV12-3 or TRBV12-4 combines with J gene TRBJ1-5; D gene ambiguous. CDR3 length: 13 amino acids. V gave up 2 bases and J gave up 5 bases, with 7 bases separating them. CDR3 sequence: CASSLLDDQPQHF. The CDR3 DNA is TGTGCCAGCAGTTTATTGGACGATCAGCCCCAGCATTTT.

This clonotype occurred many times. The rearrangement uses TRBV5-1 and TRBJ2-3; 12 bases align to TRBD1. The trim removed 7 bases at V and 5 bases at J, leaving 5 bases unmatched. This CDR3 spans 14 amino acids. Per germline, CDR1 SGHRS and CDR2 YFSETQ. In DNA form, the CDR3 reads TGCGCCAGCGTCGGGACAGGGGGCGTAGATACGCAGTATTTT. It is translated as CASVGTGGVDTQYF.

The table lists this clonotype with a few counts. V usage is TRBV7-8 and J usage is TRBJ2-1; tentative D call: TRBD1 (5 bases). Germline V lookup: CDR1 SGHVS, CDR2 FQNEAQ. The CDR3 runs 15 residues. V lost 8 bases, J lost 0 bases, and 14 bases lay in between. CDR3 in DNA: TGTGCCAGCTTTAAGACAGTCACCTCCTACAATGAGCAGTTCTTC. Its protein is CASFKTVTSYNEQFF. The complete variable domain, with remaining parts taken from reference TRBV7-8 and TRBJ2-1, reads GAGVSQSPRYKVAKRGQDVALRCDPISGHVSLFWYQQALGQGPEFLTYFQNEAQLDKSGLPSDRFFAERPEGSVSTLKIQRTQQEDSAVYLCASFKTVTSYNEQFFGPGTRLTVL.

In its sample, this clonotype was seen many times. The chain carries TRBV20-1 and TRBJ2-1; 11 bases line up with TRBD1. V was pared by 8 bases and J by 2 bases, with 11 bases of the junction left unmatched. Germline lookup yields CDR1 DFQATT and CDR2 SNEGSKA (reference sequence). The CDR3 covers 16 residues. The CDR3 DNA sequence: TGCAGTCCGAAGGGGCGGACAGGGGGCACCTACAATGAGCAGTTCTTC. Encoded protein: CSPKGRTGGTYNEQFF.

This clonotype showed up just a few times. The chain combines TRBV20-1 with TRBJ2-7, with 8 bases fitting TRBD2. The CDR3 spans 15 residues. V dropped 4 bases and J dropped 3; count of bases not matched to a gene: 11. Germline CDR1 is DFQATT and CDR2 is SNEGSKA (reference sequence). CDR3: CSATELREALYEQYF. CDR3 nucleotides: TGCAGTGCTACAGAATTGCGGGAGGCCCTCTACGAGCAGTACTTC.

This clonotype occurred a few times. This sequence joins TRBV27 and TRBJ1-2; D is perhaps TRBD1 (5 bases). The ends were cut back, 6 bases at V and 5 bases at J, with 13 bases in the middle. Germline values: CDR1 MNHEY, CDR2 SMNVEV (reference sequence). The CDR3 has 13 amino acids. DNA for the CDR3: TGTGCCAGCAGCCAGGGACGGGAATATGGCTACACCTTC. It specifies CASSQGREYGYTF.

The gene calls are TRBV3-1 and TRBJ2-7, with 7 bases aligning to TRBD1. V lost 4 bases to trimming and J lost 3 bases; unmatched junction nucleotides: 3. This CDR3 has 13 amino acids. Germline CDR1 LGHDT, CDR2 YNNKEL (reference sequence). CDR3 in DNA: TGTGCCAGCAGCCGGGACAGTGTCTACGAGCAGTACTTC. Translation gives CASSRDSVYEQYF.

There are a few counts of this clonotype. The chain employs TRBV20-1 and TRBJ2-5; weak D call: TRBD2 (5 bases). Germline V gene lookup returns CDR1 DFQATT and CDR2 SNEGSKA (reference sequence). This CDR3 contains 12 residues. The ends were cut back, 3 bases at V and 6 bases at J, with 11 bases in the middle. The DNA of the CDR3 is TGCAGTGCTAGGGACCCGGGAAAGACCCAGTACTTC. This encodes CSARDPGKTQYF.

This clonotype was observed at least ten times. The chain joins TRBV12-3 or TRBV12-4 to TRBJ1-5; no firm D call. The CDR3 contains 15 residues. Trimming cost V 6 bases and J 2 bases, with 14 bases left between them. The CDR3 loop is CASSPDGPGNQPQHF. The CDR3 nucleotides are TGTGCCAGCAGCCCCGACGGTCCGGGCAATCAGCCCCAGCATTTT.

The gene calls are TRBV30 and TRBJ2-1; 7 nucleotides match TRBD1. Germline CDR1 is GTSNPN and CDR2 is SVGIG (reference sequence). The CDR3 is 15 amino acids. The V segment lost 2 bases and the J segment 3 bases; nucleotides outside the gene matches: 7. The CDR3, as DNA: TGTGCCTGGAGTTTAACCGGGACAGACTACAATGAGCAGTTCTTC. Residues: CAWSLTGTDYNEQFF. The complete variable domain, with remaining parts taken from reference TRBV30 and TRBJ2-1, reads SQTIHQWPATLVQPVGSPLSLECTVEGTSNPNLYWYRQAAGRGLQLLFYSVGIGQISSEVPQNLSASRPQDRQFILSSKKLLLSDSGFYLCAWSLTGTDYNEQFFGPGTRLTVL.

This clonotype was recorded a few times. J is TRBJ2-1 and V is TRBV3-1, with D perhaps TRBD1 (6 bases). This CDR3 comprises 13 residues. The germline V and J ends were trimmed by 3 bases and 6 bases, with 9 bases remaining between them. The germline V gene encodes CDR1 LGHDT and CDR2 YNNKEL (reference sequence). The CDR3 region has the DNA TGTGCCAGCAGCCAGACAGGATCCAATGAGCAGTTCTTC. Its protein is CASSQTGSNEQFF.

The chain is built from TRBV6-2 or TRBV6-3 and TRBJ2-7, with D unclear. This CDR3 has 12 residues. From germline, CDR1 is MNHEY and CDR2 SVGEGT. Trimming left V 1 base short and J 3 bases short, with 4 bases between. The CDR3 region has the DNA TGTGCCAGCAGTTACTTCGACTACGAGCAGTACTTC. Translating gives CASSYFDYEQYF.